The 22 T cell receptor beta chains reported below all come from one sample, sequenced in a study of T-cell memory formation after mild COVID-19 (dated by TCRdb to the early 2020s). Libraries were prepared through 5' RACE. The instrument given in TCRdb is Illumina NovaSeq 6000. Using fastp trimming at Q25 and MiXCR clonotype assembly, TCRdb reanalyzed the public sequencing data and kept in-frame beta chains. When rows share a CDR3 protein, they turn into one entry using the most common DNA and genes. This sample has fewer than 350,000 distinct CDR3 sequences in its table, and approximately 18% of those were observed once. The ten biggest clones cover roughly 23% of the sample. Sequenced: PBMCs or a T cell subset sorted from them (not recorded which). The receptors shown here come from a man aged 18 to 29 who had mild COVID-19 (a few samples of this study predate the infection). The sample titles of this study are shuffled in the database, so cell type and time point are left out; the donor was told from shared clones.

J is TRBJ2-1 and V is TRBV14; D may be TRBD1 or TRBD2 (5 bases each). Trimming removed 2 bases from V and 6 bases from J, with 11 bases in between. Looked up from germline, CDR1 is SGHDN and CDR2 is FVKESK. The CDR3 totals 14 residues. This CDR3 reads CASSQSGTGNEQFF. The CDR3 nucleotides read TGTGCCAGCAGCCAATCAGGGACGGGCAATGAGCAGTTCTTC.

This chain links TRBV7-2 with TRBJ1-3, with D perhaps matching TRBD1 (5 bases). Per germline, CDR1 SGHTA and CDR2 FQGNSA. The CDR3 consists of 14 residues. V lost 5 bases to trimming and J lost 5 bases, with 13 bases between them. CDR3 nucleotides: TGTGCCAGCAGCCCTCCCGGGGCGAGAAACACCATATATTTT. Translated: CASSPPGARNTIYF.

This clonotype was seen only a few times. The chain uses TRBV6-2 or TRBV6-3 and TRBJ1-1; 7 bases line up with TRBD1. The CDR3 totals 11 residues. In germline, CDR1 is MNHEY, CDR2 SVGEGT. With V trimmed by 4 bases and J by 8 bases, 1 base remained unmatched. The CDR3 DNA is TGTGCCAGCAGTTTGACAGGGGAAGCTTTCTTT. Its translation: CASSLTGEAFF.

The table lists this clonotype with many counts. The CDR3 DNA reads as TGTGCCAGCAGCTTGGGCTCCTACGAGCAGTACGTC. Translated: CASSLGSYEQYV. This chain uses TRBV7-9 with TRBJ2-7; D remains ambiguous. The length of the CDR3 is 12 residues. Between the trimmed V and J ends, which lost 3 bases and 0 bases, there was a span of 3 bases. Germline assignment: CDR1 SEHNR and CDR2 FQNEAQ (reference sequence).

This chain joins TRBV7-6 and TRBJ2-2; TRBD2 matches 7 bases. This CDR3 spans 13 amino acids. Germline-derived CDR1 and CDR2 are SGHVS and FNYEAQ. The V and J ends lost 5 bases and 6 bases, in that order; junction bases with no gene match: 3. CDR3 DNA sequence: TGTGCCAGCAGCCTTGGACTAGCCGGGGAGCTGTTTTTT. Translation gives CASSLGLAGELFF.

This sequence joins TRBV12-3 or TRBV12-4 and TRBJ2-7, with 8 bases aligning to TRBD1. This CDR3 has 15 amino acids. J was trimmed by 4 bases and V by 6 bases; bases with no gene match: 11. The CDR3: CASSQQGVSRYEQYF. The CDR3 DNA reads TGTGCCAGCAGCCAACAGGGGGTATCTCGTTACGAGCAGTACTTC.

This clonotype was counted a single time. In nucleotides, the CDR3 is TGCGCCAGCAGCCAAGATCCGGGAAGTCAGCCCCAGCATTTT. Translated: CASSQDPGSQPQHF. The rearrangement joins TRBV4-1 to TRBJ1-5; D is ambiguous. The CDR3 has 14 amino acids. The ends were cut back, 0 bases at V and 6 bases at J, with 9 bases in the middle. Per the germline V gene, CDR1 is MGHRA and CDR2 is YSYEKL.

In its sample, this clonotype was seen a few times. The DNA for the CDR3 is TGTGCCAGCAGCCAGCAGGGTGGCGAGCAGTACGTC. As protein: CASSQQGGEQYV. V usage is TRBV3-1 and J usage is TRBJ2-7; a weak D match, TRBD1 (5 bases). Trimming stripped 3 bases from V and 6 bases from J, with 9 bases between. The germline V gene encodes CDR1 LGHDT and CDR2 YNNKEL (reference sequence). The CDR3 totals 12 residues.

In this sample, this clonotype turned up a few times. DNA of the CDR3: TGTGCCAGCAGCTTACAGGGGGCGAGATTCACTGAAGCTTTCTTT. Protein: CASSLQGARFTEAFF. The chain couples TRBV7-2 to TRBJ1-1, with 8 positions matching TRBD1. The ends lost 2 bases at V and 4 bases at J; junction bases unmatched: 6. Germline lookup yields CDR1 SGHTA and CDR2 FQGNSA. This CDR3 is 15 amino acids long.

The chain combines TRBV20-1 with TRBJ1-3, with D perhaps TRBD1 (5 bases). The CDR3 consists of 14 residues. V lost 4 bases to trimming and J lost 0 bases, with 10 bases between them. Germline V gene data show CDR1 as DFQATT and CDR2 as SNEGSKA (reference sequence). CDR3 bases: TGCAGTGCTATCGGGGGGAGCTCTGGAAACACCATATATTTT. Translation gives CSAIGGSSGNTIYF.

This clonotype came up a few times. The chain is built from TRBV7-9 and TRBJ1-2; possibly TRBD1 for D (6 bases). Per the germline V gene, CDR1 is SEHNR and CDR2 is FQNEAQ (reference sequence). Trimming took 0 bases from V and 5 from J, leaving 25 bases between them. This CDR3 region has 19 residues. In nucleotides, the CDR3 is TGTGCCAGCAGCTTAGCGCTACTGCAGGGGCCAACCAATCTATATGGCTACACCTTC. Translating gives CASSLALLQGPTNLYGYTF.

CDR3 DNA: TGTGCCAGCAGCGCCATTAAGACTAGCGGGGGGCTCGATACGCAGTATTTT. This encodes CASSAIKTSGGLDTQYF. The chain recombines TRBV9 with TRBJ2-3, with 13 bases lining up with TRBD2. In germline, CDR1 is SGDLS, CDR2 YYNGEE. V was pared by 3 bases and J by 6 bases, with 10 bases of the junction left unmatched. This CDR3 region has 17 residues.

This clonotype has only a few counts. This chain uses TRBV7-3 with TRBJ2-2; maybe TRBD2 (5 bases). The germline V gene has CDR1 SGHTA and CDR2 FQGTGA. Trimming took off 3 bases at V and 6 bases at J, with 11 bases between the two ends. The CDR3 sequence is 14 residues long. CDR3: CASSLRGIAGELFF. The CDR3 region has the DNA TGTGCCAGCAGCTTGAGAGGGATCGCCGGGGAGCTGTTTTTT.

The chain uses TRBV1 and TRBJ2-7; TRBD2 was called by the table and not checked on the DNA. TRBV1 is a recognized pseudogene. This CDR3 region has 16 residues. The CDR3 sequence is CTSSQIGPSSYYEQYF. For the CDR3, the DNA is TGCACCAGCAGCCAGATTGGACCATCTAGTTACTACGAGCAGTACTTC.

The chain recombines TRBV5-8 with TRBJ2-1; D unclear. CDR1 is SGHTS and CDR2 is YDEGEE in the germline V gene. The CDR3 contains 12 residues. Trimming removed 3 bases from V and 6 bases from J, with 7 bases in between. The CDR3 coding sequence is TGTGCCAGCAGCTCCTGGGGCAATGAGCAGTTCTTC. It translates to CASSSWGNEQFF. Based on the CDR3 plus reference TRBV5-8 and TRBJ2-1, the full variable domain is EAGVTQSPTHLIKTRGQQATLRCSPISGHTSVYWYQQALGLGLQFLLWYDEGEERNRGNFPPRFSGRQFPNYSSELNVNALELEDSALYLCASSSWGNEQFFGPGTRLTVL.

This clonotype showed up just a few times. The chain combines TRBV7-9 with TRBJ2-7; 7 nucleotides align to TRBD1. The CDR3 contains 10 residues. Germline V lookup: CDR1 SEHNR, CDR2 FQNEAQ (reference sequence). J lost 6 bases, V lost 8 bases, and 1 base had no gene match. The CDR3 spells CASAGGEQYF. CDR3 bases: TGTGCCAGCGCAGGGGGCGAGCAGTACTTC.

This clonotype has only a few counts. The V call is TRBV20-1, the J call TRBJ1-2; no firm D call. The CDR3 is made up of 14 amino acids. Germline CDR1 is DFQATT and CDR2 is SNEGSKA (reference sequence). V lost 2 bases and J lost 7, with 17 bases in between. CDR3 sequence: CSARPADGLGGYTF. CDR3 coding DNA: TGCAGTGCTAGACCAGCGGACGGCCTCGGTGGCTACACCTTC.

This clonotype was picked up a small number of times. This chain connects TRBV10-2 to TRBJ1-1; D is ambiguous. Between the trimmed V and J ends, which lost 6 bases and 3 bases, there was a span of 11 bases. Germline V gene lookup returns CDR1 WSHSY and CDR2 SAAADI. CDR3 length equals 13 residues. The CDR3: CASRVQADTEAFF. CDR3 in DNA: TGCGCCAGCAGGGTGCAGGCCGACACTGAAGCTTTCTTT.

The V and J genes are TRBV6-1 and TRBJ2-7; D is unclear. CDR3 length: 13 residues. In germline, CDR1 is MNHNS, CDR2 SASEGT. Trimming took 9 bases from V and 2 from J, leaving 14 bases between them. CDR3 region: CASGKQNPYEQYV. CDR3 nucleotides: TGTGCCAGTGGGAAACAGAATCCCTACGAGCAGTACGTC.

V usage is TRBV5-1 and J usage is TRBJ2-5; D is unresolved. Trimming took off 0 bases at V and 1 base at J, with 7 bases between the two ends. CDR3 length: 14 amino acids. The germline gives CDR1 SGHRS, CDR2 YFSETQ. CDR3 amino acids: CASSLGVLQETQYF. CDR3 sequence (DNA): TGCGCCAGCAGCTTGGGCGTACTCCAAGAGACCCAGTACTTC.

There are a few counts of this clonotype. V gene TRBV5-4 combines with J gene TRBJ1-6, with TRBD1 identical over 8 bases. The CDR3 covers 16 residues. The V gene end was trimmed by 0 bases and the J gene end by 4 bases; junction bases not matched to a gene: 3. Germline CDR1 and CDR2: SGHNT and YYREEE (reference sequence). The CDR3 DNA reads TGTGCCAGCAGCTTGGGGGGGACAGGTTATAATTCACCCCTCCACTTT. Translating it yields CASSLGGTGYNSPLHF.

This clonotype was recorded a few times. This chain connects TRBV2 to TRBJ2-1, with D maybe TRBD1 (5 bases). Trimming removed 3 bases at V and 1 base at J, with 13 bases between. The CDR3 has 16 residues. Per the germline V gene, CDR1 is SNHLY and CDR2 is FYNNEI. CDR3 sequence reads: CASSDWRAGSYNEQFF. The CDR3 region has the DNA TGTGCCAGCAGTGATTGGAGAGCAGGGTCCTACAATGAGCAGTTCTTC.